Listed below are T cell receptor beta chains from one sample, sequenced in a study of blood T cells in healthy people across ages. Via MiXCR, TCRdb re-called the 5' RACE reads, giving one row per CDR3 protein. The repertoire includes hundreds of thousands of distinct CDR3 sequences, roughly 50% of them detected once, and 20% to 25% sits in the top ten. The sequencing sample was made of blood. The origin of the receptors is a man between 25 and 39 years old in good health. Each CDR3 is given with its conserved first and last residue. D genes are given only for firm matches. Size is omitted from some rows. Given values are once, few, many or a class for expanded clones.

D: TRBD2; size: NA; V: TRBV20-1; J: TRBJ2-5; CDR3: CSASGGVYQETQYF; DNA: TGCAGTGCTAGTGGGGGGGTGTACCAAGAGACCCAGTACTTC
D: NA; size: NA; V: TRBV20-1; J: TRBJ2-7; CDR3: CSATALAQGYEQYF; DNA: TGCAGTGCTACTGCTCTAGCGCAAGGATACGAGCAGTACTTC
D: TRBD1; size: NA; V: TRBV12-5; J: TRBJ1-1; CDR3: CASGLGQDTEAFF; DNA: TGTGCTAGTGGCCTGGGACAGGACACTGAAGCTTTCTTT
D: NA; size: NA; V: TRBV28; J: TRBJ2-7; CDR3: CASKGKGPYEQYF; DNA: TGTGCCAGCAAAGGGAAAGGGCCCTACGAGCAGTACTTC
D: NA; size: NA; V: TRBV6-2/TRBV6-3; J: TRBJ2-1; CDR3: CASQSAAEQFF; DNA: TGTGCCAGTCAGAGCGCGGCAGAGCAGTTCTTC
D: NA; size: few; V: TRBV4-1; J: TRBJ2-7; CDR3: CASSQIMSYEQYF; DNA: TGCGCCAGCAGCCAGATAATGTCCTACGAGCAGTACTTC
D: TRBD1; size: NA; V: TRBV25-1; J: TRBJ1-2; CDR3: CASSGGDRENGYTF; DNA: TGTGCCAGCAGTGGGGGGGACAGGGAGAATGGCTACACCTTC
D: NA; size: once; V: TRBV7-2; J: TRBJ1-4; CDR3: CASSTTAPTKEKLFF; DNA: TGTGCCAGCAGCACCACAGCTCCAACTAAGGAAAAACTGTTTTTT
D: TRBD1; size: NA; V: TRBV11-2; J: TRBJ2-5; CDR3: CASSLDRDRGAQYF; DNA: TGTGCCAGCAGCTTAGACCGGGACAGGGGGGCCCAGTACTTC
D: TRBD2; size: few; V: TRBV20-1; J: TRBJ2-1; CDR3: CSGIAGGMAYNEQFF; DNA: TGCAGTGGGATAGCGGGAGGGATGGCCTACAATGAGCAGTTCTTC
D: NA; size: NA; V: TRBV7-2; J: TRBJ2-7; CDR3: CASSSQEGISYEQYF; DNA: TGTGCCAGCAGCTCACAGGAGGGCATCTCCTACGAGCAGTACTTC
D: NA; size: NA; V: TRBV6-2/TRBV6-3; J: TRBJ1-1; CDR3: CASSPRDNRNTEAFF; DNA: TGTGCCAGCAGTCCTCGGGACAATAGGAACACTGAAGCTTTCTTT
D: NA; size: NA; V: TRBV7-8; J: TRBJ2-5; CDR3: CASSLTPTGTQYF; DNA: TGTGCCAGCAGCCTCACTCCAACGGGGACCCAGTACTTC
D: NA; size: few; V: TRBV20-1; J: TRBJ2-1; CDR3: CSAMGTTVGNEQFF; DNA: TGCAGTGCTATGGGAACTACCGTGGGAAATGAGCAGTTCTTC
D: NA; size: NA; V: TRBV21-1; J: TRBJ2-7; CDR3: CASRNGPSSDSYNEQYF; DNA: TGTGCCAGCAGGAACGGACCTTCTAGCGACTCCTACAATGAGCAGTACTTC
D: TRBD2; size: NA; V: TRBV10-3; J: TRBJ2-1; CDR3: CAISHNSGDGDEQFF; DNA: TGTGCCATCAGCCACAATAGCGGGGACGGAGATGAGCAGTTCTTC
D: NA; size: NA; V: TRBV7-2; J: TRBJ2-1; CDR3: CASSLVGGGGEQFF; DNA: TGTGCCAGCAGCTTAGTAGGGGGTGGGGGTGAGCAGTTCTTC
D: NA; size: NA; V: TRBV6-5; J: TRBJ1-5; CDR3: CASSYATEANQPQHF; DNA: TGTGCCAGCAGTTACGCGACAGAGGCCAATCAGCCCCAGCATTTT
D: TRBD2; size: NA; V: TRBV7-2; J: TRBJ2-1; CDR3: CASSYRSGGAYNEQFF; DNA: TGTGCCAGCAGCTACCGTAGCGGGGGCGCCTACAATGAGCAGTTCTTC
D: NA; size: many; V: TRBV25-1; J: TRBJ1-1; CDR3: CASSAWFVTEAFF; DNA: TGTGCCAGCAGTGCCTGGTTTGTCACTGAAGCTTTCTTT
D: TRBD2; size: NA; V: TRBV12-3/TRBV12-4; J: TRBJ2-3; CDR3: CASSRSGGAPDTQYF; DNA: TGTGCCAGCAGTCGGTCGGGGGGGGCGCCGGATACGCAGTATTTT
D: NA; size: NA; V: TRBV28; J: TRBJ2-7; CDR3: CASSFMGAKSDEQYF; DNA: TGTGCCAGCAGTTTCATGGGAGCCAAAAGCGACGAGCAGTACTTC
D: NA; size: NA; V: TRBV5-6; J: TRBJ1-2; CDR3: CASSEGGPGYTF; DNA: TGTGCCAGCAGCGAAGGGGGTCCTGGCTACACCTTC
D: TRBD2; size: NA; V: TRBV20-1; J: TRBJ2-1; CDR3: CSTWVLADNEQFF; DNA: TGCAGTACATGGGTACTAGCGGACAATGAGCAGTTCTTC
D: TRBD1; size: NA; V: TRBV5-1; J: TRBJ2-6; CDR3: CASSQMTGAGANVLTF; DNA: TGCGCCAGCAGCCAGATGACAGGGGCTGGGGCCAACGTCCTGACTTTC
D: NA; size: NA; V: TRBV28; J: TRBJ2-5; CDR3: CASMRDIQETQYF; DNA: TGTGCCAGCATGAGGGACATCCAAGAGACCCAGTACTTC
D: TRBD1; size: NA; V: TRBV6-2/TRBV6-3; J: TRBJ1-2; CDR3: CASSRDRDRGGGYTF; DNA: TGTGCCAGCAGCAGGGATAGGGACAGGGGAGGAGGCTACACCTTC
D: NA; size: NA; V: TRBV27; J: TRBJ2-7; CDR3: CASSDLGYEQYF; DNA: TGTGCCAGCAGTGACTTAGGGTACGAGCAGTACTTC
D: NA; size: NA; V: TRBV29-1; J: TRBJ2-5; CDR3: CSVVGAFEETQYF; DNA: TGCAGCGTTGTGGGGGCTTTCGAAGAGACCCAGTACTTC
D: TRBD1; size: NA; V: TRBV15; J: TRBJ2-7; CDR3: CATSDTGGSYEQYF; DNA: TGTGCCACCAGCGACACAGGGGGGTCCTACGAGCAGTACTTC
D: TRBD1; size: NA; V: TRBV7-9; J: TRBJ1-6; CDR3: CASSRDRVRSPLHF; DNA: TGTGCCAGCAGCCGGGACAGGGTACGGTCACCCCTCCACTTT
D: TRBD1; size: NA; V: TRBV27; J: TRBJ2-7; CDR3: CASSSRDSTYEQYF; DNA: TGTGCCAGCAGTTCCCGGGACAGTACCTACGAGCAGTACTTC
D: NA; size: NA; V: TRBV5-1; J: TRBJ1-2; CDR3: CASSLNPRSGYTF; DNA: TGCGCCAGCAGCTTGAACCCACGGAGTGGCTACACCTTC
D: NA; size: once; V: TRBV4-1; J: TRBJ2-5; CDR3: CASSQAMAGRETQYF; DNA: TGCGCCAGCAGCCAAGCAATGGCAGGGAGAGAGACCCAGTACTTC
D: NA; size: NA; V: TRBV3-1; J: TRBJ2-7; CDR3: CASSPHRDAPYEQYF; DNA: TGTGCCAGCAGCCCACACAGGGACGCACCCTACGAGCAGTACTTC
D: TRBD1; size: NA; V: TRBV6-6; J: TRBJ1-5; CDR3: CASSYSGDSPQPQHF; DNA: TGTGCCAGCAGTTACTCCGGGGACAGCCCTCAGCCCCAGCATTTT
D: TRBD2; size: NA; V: TRBV12-3/TRBV12-4; J: TRBJ2-1; CDR3: CASSLTRTSGYNEQFF; DNA: TGTGCCAGCAGTCTGACGAGGACTAGCGGTTACAATGAGCAGTTCTTC
D: NA; size: NA; V: TRBV9; J: TRBJ2-5; CDR3: CASSVADGSSGETQYF; DNA: TGTGCCAGCAGCGTAGCTGACGGGAGCAGTGGGGAGACCCAGTACTTC
D: NA; size: NA; V: TRBV5-6; J: TRBJ2-6; CDR3: CASTPVAGANVLTF; DNA: TGTGCCAGCACCCCCGTTGCTGGGGCCAACGTCCTGACTTTC
D: TRBD2; size: NA; V: TRBV6-2/TRBV6-3; J: TRBJ2-7; CDR3: CASSPGLAAATQYF; DNA: TGTGCCAGCAGCCCCGGACTAGCGGCAGCAACCCAGTACTTC
D: TRBD1; size: NA; V: TRBV12-3/TRBV12-4; J: TRBJ1-2; CDR3: CASSFSGGAGGAVRYGYTF; DNA: TGTGCCAGCAGTTTCTCCGGGGGGGCAGGGGGCGCCGTAAGATATGGCTACACCTTC
D: TRBD1; size: few; V: TRBV7-2; J: TRBJ2-1; CDR3: CASSWDRNNEQFF; DNA: TGTGCCAGCAGCTGGGACAGGAACAATGAGCAGTTCTTC
D: NA; size: NA; V: TRBV29-1; J: TRBJ2-7; CDR3: CSVEVDIPYEQYF; DNA: TGCAGCGTTGAAGTGGACATTCCCTACGAGCAGTACTTC
D: TRBD2; size: NA; V: TRBV28; J: TRBJ2-7; CDR3: CASSREGLGDYEQYF; DNA: TGTGCCAGCAGCAGGGAGGGGCTGGGAGACTACGAGCAGTACTTC
D: NA; size: few; V: TRBV29-1; J: TRBJ2-5; CDR3: CSVEDPMRGEGGEQYF; DNA: TGCAGCGTTGAAGATCCCATGCGAGGGGAGGGGGGTGAGCAGTACTTC
D: NA; size: NA; V: TRBV4-2; J: TRBJ2-1; CDR3: CASSQEFSRDEQFF; DNA: TGTGCCAGCAGCCAAGAGTTTAGTAGGGATGAGCAGTTCTTC
D: NA; size: few; V: TRBV24-1; J: TRBJ2-3; CDR3: CATSDGPQDTQYF; DNA: TGTGCCACCAGTGACGGCCCCCAGGATACGCAGTATTTT
D: NA; size: NA; V: TRBV11-3; J: TRBJ1-2; CDR3: CASSRPGDSGYTF; DNA: TGTGCCAGCAGCCGACCCGGAGACAGTGGCTACACCTTC
D: TRBD2; size: NA; V: TRBV25-1; J: TRBJ2-5; CDR3: CASSQIAGVGETQYF; DNA: TGTGCCAGCAGCCAAATAGCGGGAGTCGGTGAGACCCAGTACTTC
D: NA; size: NA; V: TRBV4-2; J: TRBJ2-1; CDR3: CASSLIQGMANNEQFF; DNA: TGTGCCAGCAGCCTCATTCAGGGAATGGCTAACAATGAGCAGTTCTTC
D: NA; size: NA; V: TRBV29-1; J: TRBJ1-1; CDR3: CSVDQHTEAFF; DNA: TGCAGCGTTGACCAACACACTGAAGCTTTCTTT
D: TRBD2; size: NA; V: TRBV6-4; J: TRBJ2-1; CDR3: CASAIAGGPNNEQFF; DNA: TGTGCCAGCGCCATAGCGGGAGGGCCGAACAATGAGCAGTTCTTC
D: NA; size: NA; V: TRBV20-1; J: TRBJ2-5; CDR3: CSARGDPAMQYF; DNA: TGCAGTGCTAGAGGGGACCCCGCGATGCAGTACTTC
D: NA; size: NA; V: TRBV7-2; J: TRBJ2-1; CDR3: CASRTTPNEQFF; DNA: TGTGCCAGCAGAACAACCCCGAATGAGCAGTTCTTC
D: TRBD2; size: few; V: TRBV20-1; J: TRBJ2-7; CDR3: CSARDNAGGYEQYF; DNA: TGCAGTGCTAGAGATAACGCGGGAGGGTACGAGCAGTACTTC
D: NA; size: NA; V: TRBV20-1; J: TRBJ2-1; CDR3: CSARDVRSVEEQFF; DNA: TGCAGTGCTAGAGATGTTCGTAGCGTTGAAGAGCAGTTCTTC
D: NA; size: NA; V: TRBV11-2; J: TRBJ2-5; CDR3: CASSLAGRGVGEQYF; DNA: TGTGCCAGCAGCTTAGCGGGCAGGGGCGTGGGTGAGCAGTACTTC
D: TRBD2; size: NA; V: TRBV10-3; J: TRBJ2-1; CDR3: CAISPSRAGALNEQFF; DNA: TGTGCCATCAGCCCTTCACGAGCGGGGGCCCTCAATGAGCAGTTCTTC
D: NA; size: NA; V: TRBV12-3/TRBV12-4; J: TRBJ2-1; CDR3: CASSFALDEQFF; DNA: TGTGCCAGCAGTTTTGCTTTGGATGAGCAGTTCTTC